Following are 25 T cell receptor beta chains from one sample sequenced in a study of blood T cell repertoires in COVID-19 (TCRdb year 2020). Libraries were constructed by the immunoSEQ multiplex PCR assay. Here the immuneACCESS table is served through TCRdb, limited to in-frame sequences with V and J called. Missing clones are a known gap in these copies; in checked studies unresolved V genes cover under half, and the rest lacks a known reason. The sample table contains some 240,000 clones; only one count was recorded for about 85% of them. The ten largest clonotypes hold about 7% of the sample. Specimen: PBMCs or T cells enriched from blood (not recorded which). These receptors all stem from a woman aged 45-59 years who had been exposed to COVID-19.

The chain has TRBV9 and TRBJ2-7; 7 nucleotides agree with TRBD1. V gave up 3 bases and J gave up 3 bases; unmatched junction bases: 6. The V gene's germline CDR1 is SGDLS and CDR2 YYNGEE. The CDR3 length is 14 residues. The CDR3 DNA sequence: TGTGCCAGCAGCGCTAGGGGGCTAGGCTACGAGCAGTACTTC. Encoded protein: CASSARGLGYEQYF.

The chain couples TRBV5-6 to TRBJ1-2; TRBD1 aligns across 10 bases. V lost 7 bases to trimming and J lost 4 bases; unmatched junction nucleotides: 4. The CDR3 is made up of 13 amino acids. Germline V lookup: CDR1 SGHDT, CDR2 YYEEEE. CDR3 DNA: TGTGCCAGCGCGACAGGGGGCGGCTATGGCTACACCTTC. It specifies CASATGGGYGYTF.

The chain couples TRBV28 to TRBJ2-7, with no clear D. V lost 3 bases to trimming and J lost 13 bases, with 19 bases between them. Looked up from germline, CDR1 is MDHEN and CDR2 is SYDVKM. CDR3 size: 13 residues. The CDR3 DNA reads TGTGCCAGCAGTTTGGGCACCTTTACGCAATCATACTTC. Amino acids: CASSLGTFTQSYF.

The chain combines TRBV7-3 with TRBJ1-6, with 7 bases identical to TRBD1. Germline V gene lookup returns CDR1 SGHTA and CDR2 FQGTGA. With 3 bases clipped from V and 7 bases from J, the junction kept 9 bases outside the gene matches. CDR3 length: 16 amino acids. The CDR3 DNA is TGTGCCAGCAGCTTCCATGACAGGGTGAGGAATTCACCCCTCCACTTT. It codes for CASSFHDRVRNSPLHF. The full variable domain, in which reference TRBV7-3 and TRBJ1-6 provide the parts outside the CDR3, is GAGVSQTPSNKVTEKGKYVELRCDPISGHTALYWYRQSLGQGPEFLIYFQGTGAADDSGLPNDRFFAVRPEGSVSTLKIQRTERGDSAVYLCASSFHDRVRNSPLHFGNGTRLTVT.

CDR3 amino acids: CASSWTGNEKLFF. The DNA for the CDR3 is TGTGCCAGCAGTTGGACAGGGAATGAAAAACTGTTTTTT. V is TRBV7-9 and J is TRBJ1-4, with 8 bases fitting TRBD1. The CDR3 length is 13 residues. Germline assignment: CDR1 SEHNR and CDR2 FQNEAQ (reference sequence). V was clipped by 6 bases and J by 5 bases; unmatched bases: 2. The full variable domain, its missing parts supplied by reference TRBV7-9 and TRBJ1-4, is DTGVSQNPRHKITKRGQNVTFRCDPISEHNRLYWYRQTLGQGPEFLTYFQNEAQLEKSRLLSDRFSAERPKGSFSTLEIQRTEQGDSAMYLCASSWTGNEKLFFGSGTQLSVL.

The chain joins TRBV14 to TRBJ1-1, with D perhaps TRBD1 (5 bases). The CDR3 loop spans 15 amino acids. Germline V CDR1 and CDR2: SGHDN, FVKESK. Trimming pared 0 bases from V and 11 bases from J, leaving 19 bases between. The CDR3 sequence is CASSQDIRGGGEAFF. The CDR3 DNA sequence: TGTGCCAGCAGCCAAGATATAAGGGGTGGTGGTGAGGCTTTCTTT. Together with reference TRBV14 and TRBJ1-1, the CDR3 gives the full variable domain: EAGVTQFPSHSVIEKGQTVTLRCDPISGHDNLYWYRRVMGKEIKFLLHFVKESKQDESGMPNNRFLAERTGGTYSTLKVQPAELEDSGVYFCASSQDIRGGGEAFFGQGTRLTVV.

The rearrangement joins TRBV6-6 to TRBJ1-2; D remains unclear. Deletions cut 5 bases from V and 4 bases from J, with 11 bases between. Germline CDR1 is MNHNY and CDR2 is SVGAGI (reference sequence). The CDR3 loop spans 13 amino acids. The CDR3 sequence: CASSKRVSYGYTF. In DNA form, the CDR3 reads TGTGCCAGCAGTAAACGGGTATCCTATGGCTACACCTTC.

The chain combines TRBV5-1 with TRBJ2-3, with D maybe TRBD2 (7 bases). The germline gives CDR1 SGHRS, CDR2 YFSETQ. The CDR3 sequence is 13 residues long. The V end lost 6 bases, the J end lost 4 bases, and 12 bases lay between the germline ends. The CDR3 DNA reads as TGCGCCAGCAATCGGGGGGCATCAGATACGCAGTATTTT. It yields the protein CASNRGASDTQYF. The full variable domain, its missing parts supplied by reference TRBV5-1 and TRBJ2-3, is KAGVTQTPRYLIKTRGQQVTLSCSPISGHRSVSWYQQTPGQGLQFLFEYFSETQRNKGNFPGRFSGRQFSNSRSEMNVSTLELGDSALYLCASNRGASDTQYFGPGTRLTVL.

The chain joins TRBV11-3 to TRBJ2-7; D uncertain. Between the trimmed V and J ends, which lost 1 base and 2 bases, there was a span of 6 bases. The CDR3 is 13 residues long. Germline assignment: CDR1 SGHNT and CDR2 YENEEA. CDR3 sequence reads: CASSLGPTYEQYF. CDR3 nucleotides: TGTGCCAGCAGCTTAGGGCCGACCTACGAGCAGTACTTC. Full variable domain (missing parts from reference TRBV11-3 and TRBJ2-7): EAGVVQSPRYKIIEKKQPVAFWCNPISGHNTLYWYLQNLGQGPELLIRYENEEAVDDSQLPKDRFSAERLKGVDSTLKIQPAELGDSAVYLCASSLGPTYEQYFGPGTRLTVT.

CDR3 amino acids: CSAFTGTQYF. The CDR3 DNA follows: TGCAGCGCCTTTACGGGGACCCAGTACTTC. The J gene is TRBJ2-5, the V gene TRBV29-1; D unclear. CDR1 and CDR2 (germline): SQVTM, ANQGSEA. The V gene lost 7 bases and the J gene lost 7 bases, with 10 bases spanning the gap. This CDR3 has 10 amino acids.

The rearrangement links TRBV27 to TRBJ2-3; possibly TRBD1 for D (5 bases). Trimming left V 4 bases short and J 2 bases short, with 16 bases between. Germline V CDR1 and CDR2: MNHEY, SMNVEV (reference sequence). The CDR3 extends over 16 amino acids. The DNA of the CDR3 is TGTGCCAGCAGTTCCTCGGGCAGGGCCAACACAGATACGCAGTATTTT. Amino acids: CASSSSGRANTDTQYF.

V and J are TRBV11-2 and TRBJ2-7; 12 bases align to TRBD2. Germline CDR1 SGHAT, CDR2 FQNNGV. The CDR3 sequence is 15 residues long. V dropped 1 base and J dropped 5; count of bases not matched to a gene: 3. CDR3 in amino acids: CASSLASGGADEQYF. The CDR3 coding sequence is TGTGCCAGCAGCTTAGCTAGCGGGGGGGCGGACGAGCAGTACTTC.

V and J are TRBV24-1 and TRBJ1-2; tentatively, D is TRBD1 (5 bases). Germline CDR1 is KGHDR and CDR2 is SFDVKD. The germline V and J ends were trimmed by 5 bases and 4 bases, with 19 bases remaining between them. The length of the CDR3 is 16 residues. Here the CDR3 reads CATSASPPGGGYGYTF. DNA of the CDR3: TGTGCCACCAGTGCCTCTCCGCCCGGGGGAGGCTATGGCTACACCTTC.

This clone showed up just a few times. The V call is TRBV5-6, the J call TRBJ2-7; D is undetermined. Trimming cost V 1 base and J 4 bases, with 9 bases left between them. This CDR3 region has 13 residues. The germline CDR1 and CDR2 sequences are SGHDT and YYEEEE. CDR3 in DNA: TGTGCCAGCAGCTTGTCGTTTAAATACGAGCAGTACTTC. It specifies CASSLSFKYEQYF.

In nucleotides, the CDR3 is TGTGCCAGCAGGGGATCGGGGAGCTCCTATAATTCACCCCTCCACTTT. Translated: CASRGSGSSYNSPLHF. The chain employs TRBV28 and TRBJ1-6, with D unresolved. V was clipped by 6 bases and J by 0 bases, with 12 bases between them. Germline CDR1 reads MDHEN; CDR2 reads SYDVKM. The CDR3 consists of 16 residues.

A few counts support this clone. J is TRBJ1-6 and V is TRBV11-2, with D tentatively TRBD1 (5 bases). Germline V gives CDR1 SGHAT, CDR2 FQNNGV. CDR3 length: 14 amino acids. Trimming pared 0 bases from V and 13 bases from J, leaving 13 bases between. The CDR3 here is CASSLDRTPRPLHF. The CDR3 nucleotides are TGTGCCAGCAGCTTAGACCGGACACCCCGTCCCCTCCACTTT.

The chain joins TRBV5-1 to TRBJ1-2; TRBD1 matches at 10 bases. Losses at the gene ends were 2 bases for V and 7 bases for J; bases not matched to a gene: 8. Germline CDR1 is SGHRS and CDR2 is YFSETQ. The CDR3 covers 15 residues. CDR3 DNA sequence: TGCGCCAGCAGCTTCGAGGGGACAGGGGCCTTTGGCTACACCTTC. The encoded protein is CASSFEGTGAFGYTF. Based on the CDR3 plus reference TRBV5-1 and TRBJ1-2, the full variable domain is KAGVTQTPRYLIKTRGQQVTLSCSPISGHRSVSWYQQTPGQGLQFLFEYFSETQRNKGNFPGRFSGRQFSNSRSEMNVSTLELGDSALYLCASSFEGTGAFGYTFGSGTRLTVV.

CDR3 residues: CASSEAISGANVLTF. In DNA form, the CDR3 reads TGTGCCAGCAGTGAAGCTATCTCTGGGGCCAACGTCCTGACTTTC. The rearrangement links TRBV6-1 to TRBJ2-6; D is unclear. Trimming left V 0 bases short and J 0 bases short, with 3 bases between. The length of the CDR3 is 15 residues. Per germline, CDR1 MNHNS and CDR2 SASEGT.

The chain carries TRBV5-4 and TRBJ2-2; TRBD2 might be the D (6 bases). Germline lookup yields CDR1 SGHNT and CDR2 YYREEE (reference sequence). This CDR3 spans 15 amino acids. With 0 bases removed from V and 3 bases from J, the gap between germline ends came to 9 bases. DNA for the CDR3: TGTGCCAGCAGCTTGGTGTCGGGGGACACCGGGGAGCTGTTTTTT. This codes for CASSLVSGDTGELFF.

This chain joins TRBV5-1 and TRBJ1-5, with D possibly being TRBD1 (6 bases). Trimming took off 0 bases at V and 2 bases at J, with 9 bases between the two ends. CDR3 length equals 15 residues. Germline V lookup: CDR1 SGHRS, CDR2 YFSETQ. DNA for the CDR3: TGCGCCAGCAGCTTGGCAGGGGTTGGCAATCAGCCCCAGCATTTT. This codes for CASSLAGVGNQPQHF.

V is TRBV12-5 and J is TRBJ1-1; 7 nucleotides match TRBD1. From germline, CDR1 is LGHNT and CDR2 FRNRAP. The ends lost 6 bases at V and 10 bases at J; junction bases unmatched: 8. This CDR3 spans 12 amino acids. The CDR3: CASGKDSGGAFF. The CDR3 DNA follows: TGTGCTAGTGGGAAAGATTCAGGGGGAGCTTTCTTT.

The genes are TRBV27 and TRBJ2-7, with 10 positions matching TRBD2. V trimming: 0 bases; J trimming: 2 bases; junction bases outside the gene matches: 4. The CDR3 is made up of 16 amino acids. Germline CDR1 is MNHEY and CDR2 is SMNVEV (reference sequence). The CDR3 is CASSLSAAGGPYEQYF. The CDR3 DNA follows: TGTGCCAGCAGTTTATCGGCAGCGGGGGGGCCCTACGAGCAGTACTTC.

The CDR3 DNA reads TGTGCCAGCAGGCCCTCGGCGGGTTACTATGGCTACACCTTC. Protein sequence: CASRPSAGYYGYTF. V and J are TRBV28 and TRBJ1-2, with no clear D. V shed 6 bases and J shed 3 bases, with 14 bases lying between them. This CDR3 is 14 amino acids long. Per germline, CDR1 MDHEN and CDR2 SYDVKM.

The chain is built from TRBV7-2 and TRBJ1-3; D is unresolved. This CDR3 has 14 residues. Germline lookup yields CDR1 SGHTA and CDR2 FQGNSA. V lost 0 bases and J 5 bases, leaving 8 bases between the germline ends. Here the CDR3 reads CASSLAGERNTIYF. CDR3 DNA sequence: TGTGCCAGCAGCTTAGCCGGGGAACGAAACACCATATATTTT.

CDR3 residues: CASSLDSLAGGYSYEQYF. The CDR3 coding sequence is TGTGCCAGCAGCTTAGATTCCCTAGCGGGGGGCTACTCCTACGAGCAGTACTTC. V gene TRBV11-2 combines with J gene TRBJ2-7, with 11 positions matching TRBD2. Germline CDR1 is SGHAT and CDR2 is FQNNGV. This CDR3 is built from 18 residues. With V trimmed by 0 bases and J by 0 bases, 7 bases remained unmatched.